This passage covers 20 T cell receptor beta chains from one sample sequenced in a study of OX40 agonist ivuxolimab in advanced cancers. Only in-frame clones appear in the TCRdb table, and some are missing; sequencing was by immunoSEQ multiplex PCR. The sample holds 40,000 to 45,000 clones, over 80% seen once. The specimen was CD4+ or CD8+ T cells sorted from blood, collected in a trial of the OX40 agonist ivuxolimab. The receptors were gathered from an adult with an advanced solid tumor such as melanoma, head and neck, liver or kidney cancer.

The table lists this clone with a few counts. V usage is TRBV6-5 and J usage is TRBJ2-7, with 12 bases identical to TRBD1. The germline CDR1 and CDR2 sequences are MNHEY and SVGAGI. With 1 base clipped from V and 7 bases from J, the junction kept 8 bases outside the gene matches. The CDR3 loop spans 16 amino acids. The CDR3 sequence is CASSYFTGTGGGEQYF. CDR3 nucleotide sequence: TGTGCCAGCAGTTACTTTACCGGGACAGGGGGCGGTGAGCAGTACTTC.

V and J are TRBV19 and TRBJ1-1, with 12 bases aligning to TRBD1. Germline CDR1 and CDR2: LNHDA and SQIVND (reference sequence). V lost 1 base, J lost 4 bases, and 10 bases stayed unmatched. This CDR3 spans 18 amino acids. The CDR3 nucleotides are TGTGCCAGTAGTATAGTTCCCGGGACAGGGGGCGTTATCACTGAAGCTTTCTTT. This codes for CASSIVPGTGGVITEAFF.

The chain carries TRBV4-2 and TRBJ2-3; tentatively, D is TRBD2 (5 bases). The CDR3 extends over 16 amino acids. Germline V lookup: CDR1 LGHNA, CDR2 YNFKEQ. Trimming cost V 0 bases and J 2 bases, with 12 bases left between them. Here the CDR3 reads CASSQEGRVPTDTQYF. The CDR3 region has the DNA TGTGCCAGCAGCCAAGAAGGGCGGGTTCCCACAGATACGCAGTATTTT.

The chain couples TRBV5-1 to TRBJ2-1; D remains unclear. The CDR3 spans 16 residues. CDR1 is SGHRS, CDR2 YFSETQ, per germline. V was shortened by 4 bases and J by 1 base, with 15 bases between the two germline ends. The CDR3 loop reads CASSRLPAGSYNEQFF. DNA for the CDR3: TGCGCCAGCAGCCGCCTTCCGGCTGGATCCTACAATGAGCAGTTCTTC.

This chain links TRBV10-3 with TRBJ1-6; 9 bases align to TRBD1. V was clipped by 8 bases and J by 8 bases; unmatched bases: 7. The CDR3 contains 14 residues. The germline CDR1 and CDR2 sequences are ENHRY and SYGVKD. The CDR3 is CAIGEGQGDSPLHF. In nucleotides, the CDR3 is TGTGCCATCGGGGAGGGACAGGGAGATTCACCCCTCCACTTT.

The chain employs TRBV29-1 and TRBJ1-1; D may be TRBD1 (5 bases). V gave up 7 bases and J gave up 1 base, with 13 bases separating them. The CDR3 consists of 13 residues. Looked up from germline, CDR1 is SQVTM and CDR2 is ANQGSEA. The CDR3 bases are TGCAGCGGCATGGCAGGGACGAACACTGAAGCTTTCTTT. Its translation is CSGMAGTNTEAFF.

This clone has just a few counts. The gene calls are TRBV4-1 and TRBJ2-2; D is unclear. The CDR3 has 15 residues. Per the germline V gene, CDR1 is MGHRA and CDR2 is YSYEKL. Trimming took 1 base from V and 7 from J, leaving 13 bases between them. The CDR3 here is CASSQVTSMGGELFF. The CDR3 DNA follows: TGCGCCAGCAGCCAAGTGACAAGTATGGGCGGGGAGCTGTTTTTT.

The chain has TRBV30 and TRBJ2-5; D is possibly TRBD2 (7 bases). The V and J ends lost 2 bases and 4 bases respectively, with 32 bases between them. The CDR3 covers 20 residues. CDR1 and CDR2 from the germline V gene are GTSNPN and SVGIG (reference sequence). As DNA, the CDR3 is TGTGCCTGGAGTCGCCAAACCCGTTTGGGGGAGGGGGGAAGGCTAGAGACCCAGTACTTC. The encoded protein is CAWSRQTRLGEGGRLETQYF.

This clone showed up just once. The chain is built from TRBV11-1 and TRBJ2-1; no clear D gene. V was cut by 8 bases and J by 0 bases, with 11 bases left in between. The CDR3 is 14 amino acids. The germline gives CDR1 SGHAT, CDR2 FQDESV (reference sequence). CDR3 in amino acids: CASAAASSYNEQFF. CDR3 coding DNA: TGTGCCAGCGCAGCCGCGAGCTCCTACAATGAGCAGTTCTTC.

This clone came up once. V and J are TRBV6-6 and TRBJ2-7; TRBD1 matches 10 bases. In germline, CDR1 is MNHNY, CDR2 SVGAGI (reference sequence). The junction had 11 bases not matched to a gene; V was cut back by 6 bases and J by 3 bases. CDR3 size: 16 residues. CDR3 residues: CASRPVPGQGNYEQYF. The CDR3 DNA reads TGTGCCAGCAGACCCGTTCCGGGACAGGGGAACTACGAGCAGTACTTC.

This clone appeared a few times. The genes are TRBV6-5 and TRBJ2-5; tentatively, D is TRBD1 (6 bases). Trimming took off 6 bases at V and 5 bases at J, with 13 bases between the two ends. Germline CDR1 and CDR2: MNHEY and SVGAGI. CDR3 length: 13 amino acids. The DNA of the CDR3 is TGTGCCAGCAGGCAGGGGTTGCGGGAGACCCAGTACTTC. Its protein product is CASRQGLRETQYF.

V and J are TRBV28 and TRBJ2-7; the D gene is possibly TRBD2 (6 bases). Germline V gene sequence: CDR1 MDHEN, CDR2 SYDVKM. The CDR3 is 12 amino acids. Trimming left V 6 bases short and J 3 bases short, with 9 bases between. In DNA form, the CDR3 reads TGTGCCAGCAGCTTAGCGGACTACGAGCAGTACTTC. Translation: CASSLADYEQYF. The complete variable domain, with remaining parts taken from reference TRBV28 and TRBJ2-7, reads DVKVTQSSRYLVKRTGEKVFLECVQDMDHENMFWYRQDPGLGLRLIYFSYDVKMKEKGDIPEGYSVSREKKERFSLILESASTNQTSMYLCASSLADYEQYFGPGTRLTVT.

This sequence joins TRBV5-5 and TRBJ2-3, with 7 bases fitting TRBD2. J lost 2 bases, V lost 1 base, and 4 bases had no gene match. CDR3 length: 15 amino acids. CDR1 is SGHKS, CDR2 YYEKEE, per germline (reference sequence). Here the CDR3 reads CASSLTSATTDTQYF. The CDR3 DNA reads TGTGCCAGCAGCTTGACTAGCGCAACCACAGATACGCAGTATTTT.

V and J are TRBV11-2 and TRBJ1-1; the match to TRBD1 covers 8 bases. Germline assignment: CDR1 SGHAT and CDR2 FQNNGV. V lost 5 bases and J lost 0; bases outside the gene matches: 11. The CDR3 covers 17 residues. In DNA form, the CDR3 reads TGTGCCAGCAGCCGCCTCGGGACAGGACTAATGAACACTGAAGCTTTCTTT. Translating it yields CASSRLGTGLMNTEAFF.

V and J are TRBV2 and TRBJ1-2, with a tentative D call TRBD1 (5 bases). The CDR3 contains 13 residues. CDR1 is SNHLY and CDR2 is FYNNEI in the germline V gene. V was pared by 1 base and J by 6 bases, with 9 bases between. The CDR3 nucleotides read TGTGCCAGCAGTGAAGTGGGAGGGGATGGCTACACCTTC. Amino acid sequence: CASSEVGGDGYTF.

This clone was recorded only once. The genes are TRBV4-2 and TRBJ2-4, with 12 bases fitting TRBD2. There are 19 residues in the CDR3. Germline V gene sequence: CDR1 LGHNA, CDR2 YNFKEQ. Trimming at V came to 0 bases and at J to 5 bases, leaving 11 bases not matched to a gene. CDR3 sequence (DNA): TGTGCCAGCAGCCAAGAAACGGCTAGCGGGAGGGCCTTAGAAAACATTCAGTACTTC. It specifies CASSQETASGRALENIQYF.

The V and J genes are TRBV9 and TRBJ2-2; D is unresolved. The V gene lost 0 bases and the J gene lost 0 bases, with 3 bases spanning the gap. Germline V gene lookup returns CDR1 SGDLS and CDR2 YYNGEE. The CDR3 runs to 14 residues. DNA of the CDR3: TGTGCCAGCAGCGTAGCACCGAACACCGGGGAGCTGTTTTTT. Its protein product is CASSVAPNTGELFF.

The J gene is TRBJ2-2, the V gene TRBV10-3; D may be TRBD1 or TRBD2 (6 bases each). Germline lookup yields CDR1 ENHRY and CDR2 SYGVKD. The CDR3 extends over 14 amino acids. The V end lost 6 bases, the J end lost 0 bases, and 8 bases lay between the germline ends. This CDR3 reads CAIRGGANTGELFF. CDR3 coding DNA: TGTGCCATCAGGGGGGGCGCGAACACCGGGGAGCTGTTTTTT.

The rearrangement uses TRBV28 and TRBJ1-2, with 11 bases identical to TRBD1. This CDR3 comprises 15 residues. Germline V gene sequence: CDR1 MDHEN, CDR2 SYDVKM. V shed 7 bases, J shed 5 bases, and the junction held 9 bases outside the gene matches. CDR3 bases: TGTGCCAGCACCGTCGGACAGGGGGCTTTTTATGGCTACACCTTC. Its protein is CASTVGQGAFYGYTF.

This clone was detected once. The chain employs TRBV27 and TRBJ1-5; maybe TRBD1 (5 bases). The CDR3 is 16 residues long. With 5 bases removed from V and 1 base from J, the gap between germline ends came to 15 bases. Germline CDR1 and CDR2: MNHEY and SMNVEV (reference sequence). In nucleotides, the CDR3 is TGTGCCAGCAGTGCCCAGGGCGGTGTGAGCAATCAGCCCCAGCATTTT. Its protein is CASSAQGGVSNQPQHF.